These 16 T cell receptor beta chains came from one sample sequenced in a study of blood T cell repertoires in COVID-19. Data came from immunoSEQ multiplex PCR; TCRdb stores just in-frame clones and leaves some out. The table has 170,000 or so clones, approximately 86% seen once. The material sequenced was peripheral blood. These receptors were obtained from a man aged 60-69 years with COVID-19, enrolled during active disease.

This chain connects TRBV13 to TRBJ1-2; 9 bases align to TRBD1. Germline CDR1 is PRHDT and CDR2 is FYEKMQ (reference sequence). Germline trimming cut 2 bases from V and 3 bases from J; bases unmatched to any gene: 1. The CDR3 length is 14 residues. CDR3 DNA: TGTGCCAGCAGCTTAAGGACAGGGGACTATGGCTACACCTTC. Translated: CASSLRTGDYGYTF.

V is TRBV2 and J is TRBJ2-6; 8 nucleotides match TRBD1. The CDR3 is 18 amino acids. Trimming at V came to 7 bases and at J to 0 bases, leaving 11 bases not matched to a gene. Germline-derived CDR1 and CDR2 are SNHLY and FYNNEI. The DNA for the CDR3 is TGTGCCAGCATCAGAGACAGGGGCGCCTCCTCTGGGGCCAACGTCCTGACTTTC. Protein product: CASIRDRGASSGANVLTF.

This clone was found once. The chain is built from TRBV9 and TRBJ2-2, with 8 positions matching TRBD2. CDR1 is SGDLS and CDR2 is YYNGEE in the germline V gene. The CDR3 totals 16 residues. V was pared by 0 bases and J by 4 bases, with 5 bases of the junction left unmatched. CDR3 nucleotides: TGTGCCAGCAGCGTAGTGGCGGGGGGCGTCACCGGGGAGCTGTTTTTT. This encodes CASSVVAGGVTGELFF. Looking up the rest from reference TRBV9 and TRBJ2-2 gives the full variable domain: DSGVTQTPKHLITATGQRVTLRCSPRSGDLSVYWYQQSLDQGLQFLIQYYNGEERAKGNILERFSAQQFPDLHSELNLSSLELGDSALYFCASSVVAGGVTGELFFGEGSRLTVL.

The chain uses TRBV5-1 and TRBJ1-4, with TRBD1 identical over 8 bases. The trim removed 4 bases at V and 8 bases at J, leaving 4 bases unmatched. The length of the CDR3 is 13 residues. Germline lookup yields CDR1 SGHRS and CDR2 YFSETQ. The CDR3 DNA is TGCGCCAGCAGCCTAGGGGACAGGGAAAAACTGTTTTTT. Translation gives CASSLGDREKLFF.

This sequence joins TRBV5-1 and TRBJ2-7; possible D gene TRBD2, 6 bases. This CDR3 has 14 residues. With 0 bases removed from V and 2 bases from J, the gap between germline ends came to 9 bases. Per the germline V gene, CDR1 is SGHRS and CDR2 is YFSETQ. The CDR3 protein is CASSLASGPYEQYF. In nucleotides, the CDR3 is TGCGCCAGCAGCTTGGCGAGCGGGCCCTACGAGCAGTACTTC.

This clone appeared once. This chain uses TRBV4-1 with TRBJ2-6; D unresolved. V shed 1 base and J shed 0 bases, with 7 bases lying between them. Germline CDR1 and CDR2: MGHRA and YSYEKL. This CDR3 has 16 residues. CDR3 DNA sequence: TGCGCCAGCAGCCAAGCTCTAAGCTCTGGGGCCAACGTCCTGACTTTC. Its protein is CASSQALSSGANVLTF.

The CDR3 DNA follows: TGTGCCAGCAGTCCTCATCGACAGGGGGAAAAACTGTTTTTT. Translating gives CASSPHRQGEKLFF. The chain recombines TRBV27 with TRBJ1-4, with 8 bases matching TRBD1. Germline V lookup: CDR1 MNHEY, CDR2 SMNVEV (reference sequence). V lost 5 bases, J lost 8 bases, and 7 bases stayed unmatched. The CDR3 is 14 amino acids.

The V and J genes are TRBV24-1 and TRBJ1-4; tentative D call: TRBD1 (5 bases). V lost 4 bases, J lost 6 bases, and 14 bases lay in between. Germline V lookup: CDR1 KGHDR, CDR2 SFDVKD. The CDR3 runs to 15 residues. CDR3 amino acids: CATSETGVWDEKLFF. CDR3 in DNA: TGTGCCACCAGTGAGACGGGGGTATGGGATGAAAAACTGTTTTTT.

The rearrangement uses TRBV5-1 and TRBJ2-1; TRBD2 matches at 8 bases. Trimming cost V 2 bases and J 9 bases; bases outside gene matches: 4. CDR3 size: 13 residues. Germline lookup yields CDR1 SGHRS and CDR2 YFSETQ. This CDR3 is CASSLSGSAEQFF. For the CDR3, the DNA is TGCGCCAGCAGCTTAAGCGGGAGTGCTGAGCAGTTCTTC.

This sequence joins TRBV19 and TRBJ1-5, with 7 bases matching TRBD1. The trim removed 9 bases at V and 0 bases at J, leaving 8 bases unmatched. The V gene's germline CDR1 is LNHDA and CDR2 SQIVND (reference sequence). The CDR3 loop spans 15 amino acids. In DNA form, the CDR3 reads TGTGCCAGCCAAGGGACAGATTATAGCAATCAGCCCCAGCATTTT. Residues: CASQGTDYSNQPQHF.

CDR3 DNA sequence: TGTGCTAGTGGTCCTGGACAGGGGAGAGGTACGCAGTATTTT. Its protein product is CASGPGQGRGTQYF. The rearrangement joins TRBV12-5 to TRBJ2-3; 9 bases match TRBD1. Per the germline V gene, CDR1 is LGHNT and CDR2 is FRNRAP. V lost 5 bases to trimming and J lost 8 bases; unmatched junction nucleotides: 8. The CDR3 length is 14 residues.

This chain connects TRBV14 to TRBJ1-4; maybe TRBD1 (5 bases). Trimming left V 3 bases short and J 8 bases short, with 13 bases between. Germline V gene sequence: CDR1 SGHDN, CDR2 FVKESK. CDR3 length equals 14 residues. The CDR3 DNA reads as TGTGCCAGCAGCCAGCTAGGGGTAGAGGAAAAACTGTTTTTT. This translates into CASSQLGVEEKLFF.

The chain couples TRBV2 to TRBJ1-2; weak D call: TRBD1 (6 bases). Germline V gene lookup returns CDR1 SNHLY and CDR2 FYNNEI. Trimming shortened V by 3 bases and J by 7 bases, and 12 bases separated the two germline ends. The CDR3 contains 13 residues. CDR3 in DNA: TGTGCCAGCAGTGACCGGGGGGCGGCTGGCTACACCTTC. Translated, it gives CASSDRGAAGYTF.

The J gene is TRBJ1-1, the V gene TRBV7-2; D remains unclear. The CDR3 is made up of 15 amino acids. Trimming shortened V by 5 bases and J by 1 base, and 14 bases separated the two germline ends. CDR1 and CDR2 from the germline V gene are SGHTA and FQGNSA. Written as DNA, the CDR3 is TGTGCCAGCAGCGCCTGGGAGAGAGCGAACACTGAAGCTTTCTTT. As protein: CASSAWERANTEAFF.

CDR3 loop: CASSGTGIPYEQYF. The DNA of the CDR3 is TGTGCCAGCAGTGGGACAGGCATTCCCTACGAGCAGTACTTC. The V gene is TRBV28, the J gene TRBJ2-7; 8 nucleotides align to TRBD1. From germline, CDR1 is MDHEN and CDR2 SYDVKM. With V trimmed by 5 bases and J by 2 bases, 5 bases remained unmatched. The CDR3 contains 14 residues.

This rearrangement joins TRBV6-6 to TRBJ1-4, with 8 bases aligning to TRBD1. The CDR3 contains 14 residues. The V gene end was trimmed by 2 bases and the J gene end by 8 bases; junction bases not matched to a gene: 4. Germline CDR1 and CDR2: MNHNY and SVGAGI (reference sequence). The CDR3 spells CASSYGQGAEKLFF. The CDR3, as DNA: TGTGCCAGCAGTTACGGGCAGGGGGCGGAAAAACTGTTTTTT.